Sequencing of this T cell receptor beta chain was carried out in a study of blood T cell repertoires in COVID-19. In this sample, this clone turned up once. Method: immunoSEQ multiplex PCR; TCRdb's copy keeps in-frame clones and lacks some. The repertoire includes some 96,000 clones, about nine tenths of them detected once, and 1.5% to 2% sits in the top ten. CDR3 size: 13 residues. The germline CDR1 and CDR2 sequences are MNHEY and SVGAGI. Trimming pared 6 bases from V and 1 base from J, leaving 9 bases between. Sequenced sample: peripheral blood. The chain uses TRBV6-5 and TRBJ1-1; D unresolved. The source is a man between 60 and 75 years old with acute or convalescent COVID-19. The CDR3 DNA reads TGTGCCAGCAGATCAACACCGAACACTGAAGCTTTCTTT. Its protein product is CASRSTPNTEAFF.